Below, 26 T cell receptor beta chains from the same sample are listed, as sequenced in a study of early T cells in non-severe SARS-CoV-2 infection. Via MiXCR, TCRdb re-called the 5' RACE reads, giving one row per CDR3 protein. This sample yields 50,000 to 65,000 distinct CDR3 sequences, of which around 10% are seen a single time; roughly 3% belongs to the top ten. Sample: whole blood, taken at baseline. These receptors were taken from an adult who was a healthcare worker with PCR-confirmed SARS-CoV-2 infection or an uninfected control (not recorded which).

The V gene is TRBV20-1, the J gene TRBJ1-5; the match to TRBD1 covers 7 bases. The germline CDR1 and CDR2 sequences are DFQATT and SNEGSKA (reference sequence). The CDR3 loop spans 14 amino acids. The V and J ends lost 3 bases and 4 bases, in that order; junction bases with no gene match: 6. The DNA of the CDR3 is TGCAGTGCTAGGGCGGGACAGCCAAATCAGCCCCAGCATTTT. Its translation: CSARAGQPNQPQHF.

This clonotype was observed at least ten times. The rearrangement joins TRBV3-1 to TRBJ2-5; weak D call: TRBD1 (6 bases). The V and J ends lost 0 bases and 13 bases respectively, with 12 bases between them. Germline assignment: CDR1 LGHDT and CDR2 YNNKEL (reference sequence). This CDR3 contains 12 residues. CDR3: CASSQEVAGAYF. CDR3 DNA: TGTGCCAGCAGCCAAGAGGTGGCAGGGGCGTACTTC.

This clonotype has more than one count but fewer than ten. The CDR3 sequence is CSAGVGDQPQHF. The CDR3 DNA reads as TGCAGCGCCGGGGTAGGGGATCAGCCCCAGCATTTT. V and J are TRBV29-1 and TRBJ1-5; tentatively, D is TRBD1 (5 bases). The CDR3 has 12 amino acids. Germline CDR1 reads SQVTM; CDR2 reads ANQGSEA. V lost 7 bases, J lost 5 bases, and 12 bases lay in between. Drawing the rest from reference TRBV29-1 and TRBJ1-5, the complete variable domain is SAVISQKPSRDICQRGTSLTIQCQVDSQVTMMFWYRQQPGQSLTLIATANQGSEATYESGFVIDKFPISRPNLTFSTLTVSNMSPEDSSIYLCSAGVGDQPQHFGDGTRLSIL.

V is TRBV7-9 and J is TRBJ2-3; tentative D call: TRBD2 (5 bases). CDR3 length equals 15 residues. V lost 5 bases to trimming and J lost 10 bases, with 22 bases between them. From germline, CDR1 is SEHNR and CDR2 FQNEAQ (reference sequence). The CDR3 region is CASSPSGGSGDAQYF. The CDR3 DNA follows: TGTGCCAGCAGCCCCTCCGGCGGCAGCGGCGATGCGCAGTATTTT.

This chain joins TRBV2 and TRBJ1-2; 7 nucleotides line up with TRBD1. CDR3 length equals 13 residues. CDR1 and CDR2 from the germline V gene are SNHLY and FYNNEI. V lost 8 bases and J lost 4; bases outside the gene matches: 7. This chain's CDR3 is CASSGQIVYGYTF. The CDR3 DNA reads as TGTGCCAGCTCGGGACAGATTGTCTATGGCTACACCTTC.

This clonotype was seen many times. The chain recombines TRBV21-1 with TRBJ1-1. TRBV21-1 is marked as a pseudogene. CDR3 length equals 15 residues. The CDR3 region has the DNA TGTGCCAGCAGCAAAGCGCTGGGCAGCAACACTGAAGCTTTCTTT. It encodes CASSKALGSNTEAFF.

V usage is TRBV12-3 or TRBV12-4 and J usage is TRBJ2-2; TRBD2 agrees at 8 bases. J lost 5 bases, V lost 3 bases, and 8 bases had no gene match. This CDR3 region has 16 residues. This CDR3 is CASSFQAGEETGELFF. For the CDR3, the DNA is TGTGCCAGCAGTTTCCAAGCGGGGGAGGAAACCGGGGAGCTGTTTTTT.

The rearrangement uses TRBV12-3 or TRBV12-4 and TRBJ1-6; D is perhaps TRBD1 (6 bases). The CDR3 spans 14 residues. Trimming removed 6 bases from V and 10 bases from J, with 16 bases in between. CDR3 sequence (DNA): TGTGCCAGCAGCCGAGAACAGGGAAGGTCACCCCTCCACTTT. Amino acids: CASSREQGRSPLHF.

This clonotype was detected only a few times. The genes are TRBV9 and TRBJ2-7; D unresolved. The CDR3 runs to 14 residues. CDR1 and CDR2 from the germline V gene are SGDLS and YYNGEE. V was shortened by 3 bases and J by 4 bases, with 14 bases between the two germline ends. CDR3 sequence (DNA): TGTGCCAGCAGCGCTGACGATTCCACTTACGAGCAGTACTTC. Residues: CASSADDSTYEQYF.

The chain links TRBV5-5 to TRBJ2-5, with no clear D. V lost 5 bases and J lost 1, with 15 bases in between. Germline V gives CDR1 SGHKS, CDR2 YYEKEE (reference sequence). The CDR3 runs 15 residues. CDR3 nucleotide sequence: TGTGCCAGCAGTTCCCAGGTGGCCCGCCAAGAGACCCAGTACTTC. Protein sequence: CASSSQVARQETQYF.

V gene TRBV7-6 combines with J gene TRBJ1-3; 11 positions agree with TRBD1. Germline V CDR1 and CDR2: SGHVS, FNYEAQ. With V trimmed by 6 bases and J by 0 bases, 7 bases remained unmatched. This CDR3 is built from 17 residues. CDR3 DNA: TGTGCCAGCAGTTTCGGACAGGGGGCGTCCTCTGGAAACACCATATATTTT. Translated, it gives CASSFGQGASSGNTIYF.

This clonotype was seen a handful of times. The rearrangement uses TRBV6-2 or TRBV6-3 and TRBJ2-7; TRBD2 might be the D (6 bases). This CDR3 region has 12 residues. V was cut by 2 bases and J by 9 bases, with 11 bases left in between. Looked up from germline, CDR1 is MNHEY and CDR2 is SVGEGT. The CDR3 loop is CASSYIQGGQYF. The CDR3 DNA follows: TGTGCCAGCAGTTACATTCAGGGAGGGCAGTACTTC.

This clonotype was found many times. The V gene is TRBV5-5, the J gene TRBJ1-5; tentatively, D is TRBD1 (5 bases). This CDR3 region has 14 residues. Germline assignment: CDR1 SGHKS and CDR2 YYEKEE (reference sequence). V was pared by 4 bases and J by 10 bases, with 18 bases between. The CDR3 loop reads CASSLGDRRHPQHF. The DNA for the CDR3 is TGTGCCAGCAGCCTGGGGGACCGCCGTCATCCCCAGCATTTT.

This clonotype was recorded at least ten times. The gene calls are TRBV11-2 and TRBJ2-3; 8 nucleotides agree with TRBD2. The CDR3 is made up of 15 amino acids. The junction had 8 bases not matched to a gene; V was cut back by 6 bases and J by 3 bases. The V gene's germline CDR1 is SGHAT and CDR2 FQNNGV. The CDR3 coding sequence is TGTGCCAGCAGTCGCAGCGGGGGCGAAACAGATACGCAGTATTTT. Translated: CASSRSGGETDTQYF. Full variable domain (rest looked up from reference TRBV11-2 and TRBJ2-3): EAGVAQSPRYKIIEKRQSVAFWCNPISGHATLYWYQQILGQGPKLLIQFQNNGVVDDSQLPKDRFSAERLKGVDSTLKIQPAKLEDSAVYLCASSRSGGETDTQYFGPGTRLTVL.

This clonotype was seen more than once but under ten times. This chain links TRBV12-3 or TRBV12-4 with TRBJ2-6, with 7 nucleotides matching TRBD1. The CDR3 totals 15 residues. J gave up 2 bases and V 6 bases, and 4 bases lay outside the gene matches. As DNA, the CDR3 is TGTGCCAGCAGCCATACAGGGGCTGGGGCCAACGTCCTGACTTTC. Translation gives CASSHTGAGANVLTF.

This clonotype has more than one count but fewer than ten. The rearrangement joins TRBV4-3 to TRBJ2-7; TRBD2 aligns across 7 bases. Germline V gene lookup returns CDR1 LGHNA and CDR2 YSLEER. Losses at the gene ends were 0 bases for V and 5 bases for J; bases not matched to a gene: 4. There are 14 residues in the CDR3. The CDR3 DNA is TGCGCCAGCAGCCAAGACCCTAGCGGCCACGAGCAGTACTTC. This sequence encodes CASSQDPSGHEQYF.

V is TRBV30 and J is TRBJ1-1, with 9 bases matching TRBD1. The CDR3 contains 15 residues. Germline CDR1 and CDR2: GTSNPN and SVGIG (reference sequence). V was pared by 2 bases and J by 0 bases, with 4 bases of the junction left unmatched. In DNA form, the CDR3 reads TGTGCCTGGAGTCCGACAGGGGGGCTGAACACTGAAGCTTTCTTT. Translating gives CAWSPTGGLNTEAFF.

This clonotype was found many times. V and J are TRBV7-2 and TRBJ2-5, with 9 bases matching TRBD2. From germline, CDR1 is SGHTA and CDR2 FQGNSA. The CDR3 covers 16 residues. J lost 1 base, V lost 5 bases, and 8 bases had no gene match. The CDR3 sequence is CASSLQPGLAQETQYF. The CDR3 DNA is TGTGCCAGCAGCCTCCAGCCGGGACTAGCCCAAGAGACCCAGTACTTC.

The table lists this clonotype with many counts. V gene TRBV19 combines with J gene TRBJ1-5; no clear D. The V gene lost 1 base and the J gene lost 6 bases, with 16 bases spanning the gap. The CDR3 length is 16 residues. Germline V gene lookup returns CDR1 LNHDA and CDR2 SQIVND (reference sequence). The CDR3: CASSIAPAGEGQPQHF. The DNA of the CDR3 is TGTGCCAGTAGTATAGCCCCGGCGGGAGAAGGTCAGCCCCAGCATTTT.

The sample holds a few counts of this clonotype. The junction does not match germline at one end; this may be a read error. The chain couples TRBV30 to TRBJ1-3; the D gene is possibly TRBD1 (6 bases). The CDR3 is made up of 14 amino acids. Germline V gives CDR1 GTSNPN, CDR2 SVGIG (reference sequence). CDR3 amino acids: CACLRGRSENTIYF. The CDR3 DNA is TGTGCCTGCCTCAGGGGACGTTCTGAAAACACCATATATTTT.

This chain joins TRBV4-1 and TRBJ2-4, with TRBD2 matching over 14 bases. CDR3 size: 15 residues. Germline lookup yields CDR1 MGHRA and CDR2 YSYEKL. The ends lost 1 base at V and 15 bases at J; junction bases unmatched: 8. The CDR3 reads CASSQVGLAGGRVYF. The CDR3 nucleotides are TGCGCCAGCAGCCAAGTAGGACTAGCGGGGGGCCGGGTGTACTTC.

Only a few counts were recorded for this clonotype. The rearrangement links TRBV7-9 to TRBJ2-7; 7 bases map to TRBD1. The germline CDR1 and CDR2 sequences are SEHNR and FQNEAQ (reference sequence). With 5 bases clipped from V and 4 bases from J, the junction kept 8 bases outside the gene matches. The CDR3 runs to 14 residues. In nucleotides, the CDR3 is TGTGCCAGCAGCACTCGGGACAGCCCTTACGAGCAGTACTTC. This translates into CASSTRDSPYEQYF.

This clonotype was seen ten or more times. J is TRBJ1-2 and V is TRBV14; 8 nucleotides align to TRBD1. The CDR3 contains 16 residues. Trimming at V came to 2 bases and at J to 8 bases, leaving 13 bases not matched to a gene. Germline V gene lookup returns CDR1 SGHDN and CDR2 FVKESK. CDR3: CASSQTGGQAQGGYTF. Written as DNA, the CDR3 is TGTGCCAGCAGCCAAACAGGGGGACAAGCCCAGGGGGGCTACACCTTC.

The rearrangement links TRBV12-3 or TRBV12-4 to TRBJ2-7, with 13 bases that match TRBD2. The V and J ends lost 6 bases and 4 bases, in that order; junction bases with no gene match: 12. The CDR3 has 17 amino acids. The CDR3 DNA reads TGTGCCAGCAGCCGCAAGGGACTAGCGGGACTCGTATACGAGCAGTACTTC. Its translation: CASSRKGLAGLVYEQYF.

This clonotype was observed at least ten times. This rearrangement joins TRBV20-1 to TRBJ1-1; D gene unclear. CDR1 and CDR2 from the germline V gene are DFQATT and SNEGSKA (reference sequence). V lost 1 base, J lost 8 bases, and 11 bases lay in between. The CDR3 sequence is 12 residues long. The CDR3 DNA reads TGCAGTGCTAGAGGTCCCGCGGCGGAAGCTTTCTTT. Translated, it gives CSARGPAAEAFF.

This clonotype came up a few times. V usage is TRBV9 and J usage is TRBJ1-1; D gene unclear. The germline V gene encodes CDR1 SGDLS and CDR2 YYNGEE. CDR3 size: 14 residues. Trimming left V 0 bases short and J 5 bases short, with 11 bases between. CDR3 sequence (DNA): TGTGCCAGCAGCGTAGCTCCGGACGCGACTGAAGCTTTCTTT. Its protein is CASSVAPDATEAFF.